The sequence of this TCR beta chain was determined in a study of blood T cells in healthy people across ages. Details on this clonotype: The antigen remains undetermined.

The sample, approximately 10 milliliters of peripheral blood, was drawn from each donor. Study-level findings and limits: Strong correlation existed between TCR beta diversity and naive T cell percentage.

With a J-beta primer mix and a sample-barcoded 5' primer, a second PCR ran about 7 to 12 cycles. Via MiXCR, TCRdb re-called the 5' RACE reads, giving one row per CDR3 protein. The sample lists about 930,000 distinct CDR3 sequences, 25% to 30% occurring once. This CDR3 has 18 residues. J gave up 3 bases and V 6 bases, and 18 bases lay outside the gene matches. The germline gives CDR1 MDHEN, CDR2 SYDVKM. These records were also assigned to another study, of T cells of mothers and their children. As that report states: Second-PCR primer M1S introduced sample barcodes and 2-4 random nucleotides.

J is TRBJ2-5 and V is TRBV28; 8 bases match TRBD1. This clonotype was obtained from a woman aged 40 to 50 in good health. Sequencing input: blood. CDR3 region: CASSPPGTGAVRKETQYF. In DNA form, the CDR3 reads TGTGCCAGCAGCCCTCCCGGGACAGGAGCAGTGCGAAAAGAGACCCAGTACTTC. Based on the CDR3 plus reference TRBV28 and TRBJ2-5, the full variable domain is DVKVTQSSRYLVKRTGEKVFLECVQDMDHENMFWYRQDPGLGLRLIYFSYDVKMKEKGDIPEGYSVSREKKERFSLILESASTNQTSMYLCASSPPGTGAVRKETQYFGPGTRLLVL.